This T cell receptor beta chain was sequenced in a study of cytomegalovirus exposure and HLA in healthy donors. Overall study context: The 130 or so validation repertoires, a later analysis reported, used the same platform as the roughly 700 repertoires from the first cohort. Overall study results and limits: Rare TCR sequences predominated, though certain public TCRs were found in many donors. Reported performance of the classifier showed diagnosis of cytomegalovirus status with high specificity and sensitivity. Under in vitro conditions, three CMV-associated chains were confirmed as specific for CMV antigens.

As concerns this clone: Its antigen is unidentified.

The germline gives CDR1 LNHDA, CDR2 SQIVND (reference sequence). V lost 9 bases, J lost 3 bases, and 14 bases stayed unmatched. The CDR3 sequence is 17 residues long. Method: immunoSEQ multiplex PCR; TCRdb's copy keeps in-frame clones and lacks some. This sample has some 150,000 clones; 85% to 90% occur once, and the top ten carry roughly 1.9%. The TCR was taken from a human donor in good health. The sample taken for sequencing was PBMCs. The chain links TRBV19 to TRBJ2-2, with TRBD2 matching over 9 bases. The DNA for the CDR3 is TGTGCCAGCCGCTGGGTTAGCGGGAGCATCCACACCGGGGAGCTGTTTTTT. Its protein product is CASRWVSGSIHTGELFF.